These 11 T cell receptor beta chains came from one sample sequenced in a study of blood T cell repertoires in COVID-19. Clones were sequenced by immunoSEQ multiplex PCR, and TCRdb holds only the in-frame ones, with some missing. The table has about 440,000 clones, about 87% seen once. The source material was peripheral blood. All receptors come from a woman between 45 and 65 years old with COVID-19, enrolled during active disease.

The V and J genes are TRBV7-6 and TRBJ2-5; the match to TRBD2 covers 9 bases. Germline CDR1 SGHVS, CDR2 FNYEAQ. Trimming cost V 5 bases and J 1 base; bases outside gene matches: 5. The CDR3 has 15 residues. CDR3: CASSSRLAAQETQYF. The CDR3 region has the DNA TGTGCCAGCAGCAGCAGACTAGCGGCCCAAGAGACCCAGTACTTC.

The count of this clone is one. V gene TRBV4-1 combines with J gene TRBJ1-6; tentative D call: TRBD1 (5 bases). The CDR3 is 17 residues long. V was clipped by 4 bases and J by 3 bases, with 16 bases between them. Germline loops: CDR1 MGHRA, CDR2 YSYEKL. This CDR3 reads CASSPRGGIGYNSPLHF. CDR3 in DNA: TGCGCCAGCAGCCCGCGGGGCGGGATCGGCTATAATTCACCCCTCCACTTT.

The rearrangement links TRBV27 to TRBJ2-3; D is possibly TRBD2 (5 bases). The CDR3 sequence is 11 residues long. Trimming left V 3 bases short and J 14 bases short, with 12 bases between. Germline loops: CDR1 MNHEY, CDR2 SMNVEV (reference sequence). The CDR3: CASSFGREWYF. CDR3 nucleotide sequence: TGTGCCAGCAGTTTTGGCCGGGAATGGTATTTT.

This clone has a single count. The chain joins TRBV6-5 to TRBJ1-5, with D possibly TRBD1 on 5 matching bases. Germline V lookup: CDR1 MNHEY, CDR2 SVGAGI. The CDR3 has 13 amino acids. Trimming took 10 bases from V and 6 from J, leaving 16 bases between them. CDR3 coding DNA: TGTGCCACCTCAGGGCGGGGAAGTCAGCCCCAGCATTTT. Residues: CATSGRGSQPQHF.

V gene TRBV3-1 (or the pseudogene TRBV3-2) combines with J gene TRBJ2-4, with 12 bases aligning to TRBD2. This CDR3 has 15 amino acids. The V and J ends lost 4 bases and 10 bases, in that order; junction bases with no gene match: 8. Germline V gives CDR1 LGHDT, CDR2 YNNKEL (reference sequence). CDR3 in DNA: TGTGCCAGCAGCCGATTACTAGCGGGGGGTTTTATTCAGTACTTC. It translates to CASSRLLAGGFIQYF.

The genes are TRBV19 and TRBJ1-2; D call uncertain. The CDR3 has 16 residues. V lost 3 bases to trimming and J lost 3 bases, with 17 bases between them. Germline V gene data show CDR1 as LNHDA and CDR2 as SQIVND (reference sequence). CDR3 sequence reads: CASSMGPPGNYYGYTF. The CDR3, as DNA: TGTGCCAGTAGTATGGGCCCTCCGGGGAATTACTATGGCTACACCTTC.

The chain uses TRBV6-5 and TRBJ1-2, with a possible D match to TRBD1 (5 bases). CDR1 is MNHEY and CDR2 is SVGAGI in the germline V gene. CDR3 size: 16 residues. Trimming removed 4 bases from V and 0 bases from J, with 15 bases in between. This chain's CDR3 is CASSSQAGRTNYGYTF. The DNA for the CDR3 is TGTGCCAGCAGTTCTCAGGCGGGGCGCACTAACTATGGCTACACCTTC.

There are a few counts of this clone. This sequence joins TRBV30 and TRBJ2-1; D possibly corresponds to TRBD2 (7 bases). This CDR3 has 18 residues. V lost 3 bases to trimming and J lost 0 bases, with 21 bases between them. Germline loops: CDR1 GTSNPN, CDR2 SVGIG (reference sequence). CDR3 DNA: TGTGCCTGGAGGGGGGGGCAGGCCTCGGACAGCTCCTACAATGAGCAGTTCTTC. It encodes CAWRGGQASDSSYNEQFF.

The chain is built from TRBV29-1 and TRBJ2-7; 12 nucleotides match TRBD2. V trimming: 1 base; J trimming: 2 bases; junction bases outside the gene matches: 6. Looked up from germline, CDR1 is SQVTM and CDR2 is ANQGSEA. The CDR3 extends over 16 amino acids. The CDR3 loop reads CSVEGPTSGGPYEQYF. The CDR3 bases are TGCAGCGTTGAAGGGCCCACTAGCGGGGGGCCCTACGAGCAGTACTTC.

The chain is built from TRBV12-5 and TRBJ1-5; TRBD1 might be the D (6 bases). The germline V gene encodes CDR1 LGHNT and CDR2 FRNRAP. The CDR3 length is 17 residues. Trimming took off 5 bases at V and 5 bases at J, with 22 bases between the two ends. The CDR3 sequence: CASGLSGDLRSHQPQHF. CDR3 nucleotides: TGTGCTAGTGGTCTTTCAGGGGACCTACGATCTCATCAGCCCCAGCATTTT. Combining the CDR3 with reference TRBV12-5 and TRBJ1-5 gives the whole variable domain DARVTQTPRHKVTEMGQEVTMRCQPILGHNTVFWYRQTMMQGLELLAYFRNRAPLDDSGMPKDRFSAEMPDATLATLKIQPSEPRDSAVYFCASGLSGDLRSHQPQHFGDGTRLSIL.

The chain combines TRBV5-1 with TRBJ2-1; D unresolved. The ends were cut back, 1 base at V and 2 bases at J, with 13 bases in the middle. Per the germline V gene, CDR1 is SGHRS and CDR2 is YFSETQ. The CDR3 extends over 16 amino acids. CDR3 coding DNA: TGCGCCAGCAGCTTGTCGGCCGCCAGGACCTACAATGAGCAGTTCTTC. Amino acids: CASSLSAARTYNEQFF. The entire variable domain, with the rest obtained from reference TRBV5-1 and TRBJ2-1, is as follows: KAGVTQTPRYLIKTRGQQVTLSCSPISGHRSVSWYQQTPGQGLQFLFEYFSETQRNKGNFPGRFSGRQFSNSRSEMNVSTLELGDSALYLCASSLSAARTYNEQFFGPGTRLTVL.